Reported below is one T cell receptor (beta chain). Its specificity is unknown. Researchers grouped second doses given at about 4 or about 12 weeks into one pool. CDR1 is SEHNR, CDR2 FQNEAQ, per germline (reference sequence). This CDR3 contains 16 residues. V gave up 1 base and J gave up 3 bases, with 14 bases separating them. This specimen belongs to a study of T cell responses to AZD1222 COVID-19 vaccine. Only in-frame clones appear in the TCRdb table, and some are missing; sequencing was by immunoSEQ multiplex PCR. The table has about 150,000 clones, roughly 87% seen once. Whole-study results and caveats: Researchers report vaccine-associated CD4 TCRs spanning spike, with dominance at 160-218 and 743-854. It should be noted that donors were predominantly white British and more often female, and clonal diversity was possibly underestimated. Repertoire collection took place solely once the T cell response had peaked.

This clonotype was obtained from an adult who received the AZD1222 COVID-19 vaccine. This specimen was peripheral blood, taken 28 days after the second AZD1222 dose. This sequence joins TRBV7-9 and TRBJ2-3, with D perhaps matching TRBD1 or TRBD2 (5 bases each). The CDR3 loop is CASSLGPGLWTDTQYF. The CDR3 coding sequence is TGTGCCAGCAGCTTAGGGCCGGGGCTCTGGACAGATACGCAGTATTTT.